This TCR beta chain was profiled in a study of cytomegalovirus exposure and HLA in healthy donors. The PCR ran on 60 Vbeta and 13 Jbeta primers. Assay: immunoSEQ multiplex PCR; the TCRdb copy retains only in-frame clones and omits some. The sample contains about 190,000 clones, roughly 80% of which appear only once. Germline V lookup: CDR1 SGHTA, CDR2 FQGNSA. This CDR3 is 16 amino acids long. Unmatched junction bases numbered 1, after V lost 0 bases and J lost 2 bases. The source of this sequence is a man aged 40-50 years in good health and CMV-seropositive. J is TRBJ2-7 and V is TRBV7-2, with 13 bases identical to TRBD2. The sequenced material came from PBMCs. The CDR3 DNA follows: TGTGCCAGCAGCTTAGCCGGGACTAGCGGGACCTACGAGCAGTACTTC. Its protein product is CASSLAGTSGTYEQYF.